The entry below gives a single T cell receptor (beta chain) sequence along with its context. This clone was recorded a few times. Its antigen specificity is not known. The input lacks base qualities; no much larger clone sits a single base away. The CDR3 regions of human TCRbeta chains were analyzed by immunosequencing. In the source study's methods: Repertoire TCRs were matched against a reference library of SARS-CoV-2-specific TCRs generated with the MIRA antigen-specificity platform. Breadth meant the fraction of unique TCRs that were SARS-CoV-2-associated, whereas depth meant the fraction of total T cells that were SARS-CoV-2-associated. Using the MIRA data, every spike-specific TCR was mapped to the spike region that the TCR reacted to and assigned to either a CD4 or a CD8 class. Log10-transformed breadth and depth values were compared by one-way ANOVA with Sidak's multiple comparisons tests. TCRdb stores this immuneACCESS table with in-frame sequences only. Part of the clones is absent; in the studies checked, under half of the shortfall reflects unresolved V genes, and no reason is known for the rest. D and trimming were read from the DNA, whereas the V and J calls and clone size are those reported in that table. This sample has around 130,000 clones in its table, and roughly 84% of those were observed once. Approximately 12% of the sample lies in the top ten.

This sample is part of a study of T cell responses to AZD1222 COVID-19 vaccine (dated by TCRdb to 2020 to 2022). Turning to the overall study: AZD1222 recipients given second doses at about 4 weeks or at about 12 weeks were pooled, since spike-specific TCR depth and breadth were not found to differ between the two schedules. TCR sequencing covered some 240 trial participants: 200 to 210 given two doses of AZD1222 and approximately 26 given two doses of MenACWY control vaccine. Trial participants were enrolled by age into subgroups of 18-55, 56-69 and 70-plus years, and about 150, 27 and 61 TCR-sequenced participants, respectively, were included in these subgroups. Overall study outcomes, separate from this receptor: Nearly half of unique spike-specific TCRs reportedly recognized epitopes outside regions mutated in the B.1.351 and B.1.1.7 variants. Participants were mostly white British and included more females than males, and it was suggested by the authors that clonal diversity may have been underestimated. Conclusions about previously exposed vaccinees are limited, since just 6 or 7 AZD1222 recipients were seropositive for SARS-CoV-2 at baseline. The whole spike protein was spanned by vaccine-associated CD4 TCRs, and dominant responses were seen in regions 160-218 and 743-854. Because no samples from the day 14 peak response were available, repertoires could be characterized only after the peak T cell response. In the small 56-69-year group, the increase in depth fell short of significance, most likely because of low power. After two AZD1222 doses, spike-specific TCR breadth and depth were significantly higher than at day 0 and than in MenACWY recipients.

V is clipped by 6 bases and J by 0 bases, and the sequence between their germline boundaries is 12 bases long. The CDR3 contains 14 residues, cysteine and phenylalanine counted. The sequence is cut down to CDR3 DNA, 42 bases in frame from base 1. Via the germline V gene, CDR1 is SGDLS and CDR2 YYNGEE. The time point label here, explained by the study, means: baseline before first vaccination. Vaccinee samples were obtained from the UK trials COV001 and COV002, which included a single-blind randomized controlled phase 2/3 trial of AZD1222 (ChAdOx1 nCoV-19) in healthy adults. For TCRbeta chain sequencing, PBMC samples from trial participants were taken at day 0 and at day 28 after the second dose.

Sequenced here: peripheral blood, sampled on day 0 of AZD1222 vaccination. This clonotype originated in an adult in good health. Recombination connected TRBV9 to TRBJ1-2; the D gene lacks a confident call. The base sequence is TGTGCCAGCAACCGCCTTGGGGCTAACTATGGCTACACCTTC. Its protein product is CASNRLGANYGYTF.